This passage covers 21 T cell receptor beta chains from one sample sequenced in a study of T cells in Graves' hyperthyroidism and ophthalmopathy. TCR beta CDR3 region amplification was performed from RNA transcripts. A first-round RT-PCR of the TCR CDR3 used the HTBI primer set. TCRdb used MiXCR to reprocess the multiplex PCR reads, holding one entry per CDR3 protein. The sample records 490,000 or so distinct CDR3 sequences, 22% being singletons. Sequencing was carried out using blood. The receptor set was obtained from a woman between 65 and 79 years old with Graves' ophthalmopathy.

This clonotype was seen at least ten times. The CDR3 DNA reads TGTGCCTGGAGTGTGGCCCTACAAGAGACCCAGTACTTC. Its protein product is CAWSVALQETQYF. The genes are TRBV30 and TRBJ2-5, with D uncertain. The CDR3 runs to 13 residues. Trimming shortened V by 0 bases and J by 2 bases, and 7 bases separated the two germline ends. Germline lookup yields CDR1 GTSNPN and CDR2 SVGIG (reference sequence).

This clonotype was counted between two and nine times. The V and J genes are TRBV20-1 and TRBJ1-2, with D possibly TRBD1 on 5 matching bases. The germline V and J ends were trimmed by 0 bases and 8 bases, with 13 bases remaining between them. The CDR3 extends over 13 amino acids. Germline loops: CDR1 DFQATT, CDR2 SNEGSKA (reference sequence). DNA of the CDR3: TGCAGTGCTAGAGAGGTCCAGGGTTACGGCTACACCTTC. Its translation: CSAREVQGYGYTF.

This clonotype was recorded many times. In DNA, the CDR3 is TGTGCCTGGAGACCCAGGGGAACTGAAGCTTTCTTT. Residues: CAWRPRGTEAFF. The chain couples TRBV30 to TRBJ1-1, with D possibly matching TRBD1 (6 bases). In germline, CDR1 is GTSNPN, CDR2 SVGIG (reference sequence). The CDR3 is 12 amino acids. Trimming cost V 3 bases and J 5 bases, with 10 bases left between them.

This clonotype came up a few times. This rearrangement joins TRBV5-8 to TRBJ1-5; no definite D call. The V end lost 4 bases, the J end lost 0 bases, and 11 bases lay between the germline ends. The CDR3 contains 15 residues. CDR1 and CDR2 from the germline V gene are SGHTS and YDEGEE. The CDR3 coding sequence is TGTGCCAGCAGCCCGGGGATCTATAGCAATCAGCCCCAGCATTTT. Translated: CASSPGIYSNQPQHF. The variable domain in full, completed from reference TRBV5-8 and TRBJ1-5, reads EAGVTQSPTHLIKTRGQQATLRCSPISGHTSVYWYQQALGLGLQFLLWYDEGEERNRGNFPPRFSGRQFPNYSSELNVNALELEDSALYLCASSPGIYSNQPQHFGDGTRLSIL.

In its sample, this clonotype was seen a few times. V and J are TRBV7-2 and TRBJ2-2, with a possible D match to TRBD1 (6 bases). The CDR3 sequence is 13 residues long. Germline V lookup: CDR1 SGHTA, CDR2 FQGNSA. The V end was cut by 6 bases, the J end by 6 bases, with 11 bases between. The chain's CDR3 is CASRYREPGELFF. The DNA for the CDR3 is TGTGCCAGCAGGTACAGGGAGCCCGGGGAGCTGTTTTTT.

This clonotype came up a few times. The chain uses TRBV9 and TRBJ2-7; a possible D gene is TRBD2 (6 bases). The CDR3 is made up of 14 amino acids. The V end was cut by 2 bases, the J end by 0 bases, with 9 bases between. Germline-derived CDR1 and CDR2 are SGDLS and YYNGEE. The chain's CDR3 is CASSVNSGSYEQYF. The CDR3 DNA is TGTGCCAGCAGCGTTAATAGCGGCTCCTACGAGCAGTACTTC.

This clonotype was seen many times. CDR3 nucleotide sequence: TGTGCCAGCAGTATACCGGGACTGGGAGAGACCCAGTACTTC. It translates to CASSIPGLGETQYF. This rearrangement joins TRBV27 to TRBJ2-5; D is perhaps TRBD2 (6 bases). CDR3 size: 14 residues. Germline V gives CDR1 MNHEY, CDR2 SMNVEV (reference sequence). The V and J ends lost 5 bases and 4 bases respectively, with 14 bases between them.

This chain connects TRBV28 to TRBJ1-2, with D possibly TRBD1 on 5 matching bases. The CDR3 sequence is 16 residues long. Per the germline V gene, CDR1 is MDHEN and CDR2 is SYDVKM. V lost 0 bases and J 0 bases, leaving 11 bases between the germline ends. CDR3 DNA: TGTGCCAGCAGTTTATGGTTTGGGACCTCTAACTATGGCTACACCTTC. Amino acid sequence: CASSLWFGTSNYGYTF.

The V and J genes are TRBV24-1 and TRBJ2-7; no clear D gene. This CDR3 is built from 15 residues. V dropped 0 bases and J dropped 3 bases, with 11 bases sitting between them. Germline-derived CDR1 and CDR2 are KGHDR and SFDVKD. CDR3 amino acids: CATSDLNTTFYEQYF. In nucleotides, the CDR3 is TGTGCCACCAGTGATTTGAATACCACCTTCTACGAGCAGTACTTC.

This clonotype turned up a few times. CDR3 loop: CARGGQGAFGNTIYF. The DNA for the CDR3 is TGTGCCAGAGGAGGACAGGGGGCGTTTGGAAACACCATATATTTT. This chain uses TRBV28 with TRBJ1-3; 11 bases align to TRBD1. With V trimmed by 9 bases and J by 3 bases, 7 bases remained unmatched. The CDR3 covers 15 residues. Germline assignment: CDR1 MDHEN and CDR2 SYDVKM.

The table lists this clonotype with many counts. V and J are TRBV2 and TRBJ1-4; a possible D gene is TRBD1 (5 bases). Trimming removed 5 bases from V and 5 bases from J, with 15 bases in between. The CDR3 loop spans 15 amino acids. The V gene's germline CDR1 is SNHLY and CDR2 FYNNEI. The CDR3 reads CASSPQGQVNEKLFF. Written as DNA, the CDR3 is TGTGCCAGCAGTCCTCAGGGCCAAGTAAATGAAAAACTGTTTTTT.

This clonotype was recorded a few times. The J gene is TRBJ2-1, the V gene TRBV20-1; 10 bases agree with TRBD2. V shed 0 bases and J 7 bases; nucleotides not matched to a gene: 9. The CDR3 runs 16 residues. Per germline, CDR1 DFQATT and CDR2 SNEGSKA (reference sequence). CDR3 DNA sequence: TGCAGTGCTAGAGACGCGAAGCTAGCGGGAGTAAATGAGCAGTTCTTC. The encoded protein is CSARDAKLAGVNEQFF.

This clonotype turned up a few times. This chain joins TRBV5-1 and TRBJ1-1; 8 nucleotides agree with TRBD1. The V gene's germline CDR1 is SGHRS and CDR2 YFSETQ. The CDR3 is made up of 13 amino acids. The trim removed 2 bases at V and 7 bases at J, leaving 4 bases unmatched. CDR3 amino acids: CASSLGTGHEAFF. The CDR3 nucleotides read TGCGCCAGCAGCTTAGGGACAGGCCATGAAGCTTTCTTT.

This clonotype was detected many times. At one of its ends the junction is not consistent with the germline gene, which may arise from a read error. The CDR3: CASSSQTANTEAFF. In nucleotides, the CDR3 is TGCGCCAGCAGCTCCCAGACAGCGAACACTGAAGCTTTCTTT. This sequence joins TRBV19 and TRBJ1-1, with D maybe TRBD1 (5 bases). The germline V gene encodes CDR1 LNHDA and CDR2 SQIVND (reference sequence). The CDR3 spans 14 residues.

This clonotype was counted only a few times. This chain links TRBV29-1 with TRBJ2-7; no definite D call. Deletions cut 2 bases from V and 5 bases from J, with 13 bases between. Per the germline V gene, CDR1 is SQVTM and CDR2 is ANQGSEA. The CDR3 runs to 13 residues. CDR3 bases: TGCAGCGTTGAAAGGAGACCCTCTAACGAGCAGTACTTC. It is translated as CSVERRPSNEQYF.

In its sample, this clonotype was seen many times. This rearrangement joins TRBV7-8 to TRBJ2-1; D call uncertain. Between the trimmed V and J ends, which lost 3 bases and 9 bases, there was a span of 9 bases. The length of the CDR3 is 12 residues. CDR1 and CDR2 from the germline V gene are SGHVS and FQNEAQ. The CDR3 spells CASSFPGPEQFF. CDR3 DNA sequence: TGTGCCAGCAGCTTTCCGGGTCCTGAGCAGTTCTTC.

V is TRBV11-2 and J is TRBJ1-6; no clear D gene. Germline lookup yields CDR1 SGHAT and CDR2 FQNNGV. V lost 3 bases to trimming and J lost 7 bases, with 10 bases between them. CDR3 length: 14 amino acids. This CDR3 is CASSFPGLNSPLHF. CDR3 bases: TGTGCCAGCAGCTTCCCCGGGTTGAATTCACCCCTCCACTTT. The variable domain in full, completed from reference TRBV11-2 and TRBJ1-6, reads EAGVAQSPRYKIIEKRQSVAFWCNPISGHATLYWYQQILGQGPKLLIQFQNNGVVDDSQLPKDRFSAERLKGVDSTLKIQPAKLEDSAVYLCASSFPGLNSPLHFGNGTRLTVT.

This clonotype has more than one count but fewer than ten. The V and J genes are TRBV19 and TRBJ2-1, with TRBD1 identical over 8 bases. Trimming took 6 bases from V and 4 from J; bases not matched to a gene: 8. The CDR3 has 15 amino acids. From germline, CDR1 is LNHDA and CDR2 SQIVND (reference sequence). CDR3 sequence: CASSPSGTGYNEQFF. CDR3 nucleotides: TGTGCCAGTAGCCCTTCCGGGACAGGATACAATGAGCAGTTCTTC.

This clonotype showed up just a few times. The J gene is TRBJ1-1, the V gene TRBV13; weak D call: TRBD1 (6 bases). The V end was cut by 8 bases, the J end by 5 bases, with 9 bases between. Germline V CDR1 and CDR2: PRHDT, FYEKMQ (reference sequence). This CDR3 comprises 11 residues. The CDR3 DNA is TGTGCCAGCGAAAGGGGGACTGAAGCTTTCTTT. Protein: CASERGTEAFF.

This clonotype was counted a few times. CDR3 amino acids: CASSLGPSGNTIYF. DNA for the CDR3: TGTGCCAGCAGCTTAGGACCCTCTGGAAACACCATATATTTT. The chain couples TRBV7-6 to TRBJ1-3; D ambiguous. The CDR3 spans 14 residues. V dropped 1 base and J dropped 0 bases, with 4 bases sitting between them. In germline, CDR1 is SGHVS, CDR2 FNYEAQ.

This clonotype was seen a few times. The rearrangement uses TRBV19 and TRBJ1-1; D unresolved. V lost 7 bases and J 6 bases, leaving 18 bases between the germline ends. The germline gives CDR1 LNHDA, CDR2 SQIVND (reference sequence). The CDR3 is made up of 14 amino acids. The CDR3 here is CASKGGLYNAEAFF. The DNA of the CDR3 is TGTGCCAGTAAAGGTGGACTTTATAACGCTGAAGCTTTCTTT.